The 32 T cell receptor beta chains below come from one sample, sequenced in a study of blood T cell repertoires in COVID-19. Only in-frame clones appear in the TCRdb table, and some are missing; sequencing was by immunoSEQ multiplex PCR. The sample records 68,000 or so clones, around four fifths being singletons. The sequenced material came from peripheral blood. These TCRs come from a human donor in a cohort sampled during active COVID-19.

The table lists this clone with a few counts. Here the CDR3 reads CASSYSGQGRTEAFF. The CDR3, as DNA: TGTGCCAGCAGTTACTCGGGGCAAGGACGAACTGAAGCTTTCTTT. V is TRBV6-5 and J is TRBJ1-1, with D perhaps TRBD1 (5 bases). There are 15 residues in the CDR3. Germline loops: CDR1 MNHEY, CDR2 SVGAGI. V shed 0 bases and J shed 5 bases, with 13 bases lying between them.

Of note for this clone: A read error may account for a junction end that differs from germline. This rearrangement joins TRBV27 to TRBJ1-3, with 7 bases that match TRBD1. The CDR3 runs to 9 residues. The V gene's germline CDR1 is MNHEY and CDR2 SMNVEV (reference sequence). The CDR3 DNA follows: TGTGCCAGCAGTTTTGCAGGGGGTTTT. Protein product: CASSFAGGF.

This clone was detected only a few times. This rearrangement joins TRBV3-1 (or the pseudogene TRBV3-2) to TRBJ1-6; D gene unclear. The CDR3 runs to 14 residues. Germline CDR1 and CDR2: LGHDT and YNNKEL (reference sequence). The V end was cut by 4 bases, the J end by 7 bases, with 11 bases between. The CDR3 loop reads CASSPVLANSPLHF. The CDR3 DNA reads TGTGCCAGCAGCCCAGTCTTGGCAAATTCACCCCTCCACTTT.

This clone was recorded only once. The chain couples TRBV5-5 to TRBJ2-7; 8 bases fit TRBD2. From germline, CDR1 is SGHKS and CDR2 YYEKEE (reference sequence). V trimming: 4 bases; J trimming: 1 base; junction bases outside the gene matches: 1. The CDR3 spans 13 residues. The CDR3 DNA sequence: TGTGCCAGCAGCCCGGGAGGGTCCTACGAGCAGTACTTC. Its protein is CASSPGGSYEQYF.

The rearrangement joins TRBV6-5 to TRBJ1-1; 8 bases agree with TRBD1. The CDR3 covers 13 residues. The ends lost 0 bases at V and 8 bases at J; junction bases unmatched: 2. CDR1 and CDR2 from the germline V gene are MNHEY and SVGAGI. The CDR3 nucleotides are TGTGCCAGCAGTTACTCGAGGGACAGGGAAGCTTTCTTT. It specifies CASSYSRDREAFF.

The chain is built from TRBV4-1 and TRBJ1-5; 7 bases are a match to TRBD1. After removal of 2 bases from V and 4 bases from J, the junction contained 8 bases not matched to a gene. This CDR3 region has 16 residues. Looked up from germline, CDR1 is MGHRA and CDR2 is YSYEKL. DNA for the CDR3: TGCGCCAGCAGCCAACACTTGACAGGGTTAAATCAGCCCCAGCATTTT. This encodes CASSQHLTGLNQPQHF.

V and J are TRBV6-5 and TRBJ1-1; 8 nucleotides align to TRBD1. Unmatched junction bases numbered 10, after V lost 5 bases and J lost 5 bases. CDR3 length: 15 amino acids. Germline-derived CDR1 and CDR2 are MNHEY and SVGAGI. The CDR3 sequence: CASSRSTGDGTEAFF. CDR3 DNA: TGTGCCAGCAGTAGATCGACAGGGGATGGGACTGAAGCTTTCTTT.

The genes are TRBV6-2 or TRBV6-3 and TRBJ2-1; 9 bases line up with TRBD2. The CDR3 contains 15 residues. CDR1 and CDR2 (germline): MNHEY, SVGEGT. Trimming cost V 4 bases and J 4 bases; bases outside gene matches: 5. The CDR3 region has the DNA TGTGCCAGCAGTTCCGGCGGGGGGGCTTACAATGAGCAGTTCTTC. Translating it yields CASSSGGGAYNEQFF.

This chain links TRBV9 with TRBJ2-3; a possible D gene is TRBD2 (5 bases). The CDR3 runs to 14 residues. Trimming cost V 2 bases and J 5 bases, with 12 bases left between them. The germline V gene has CDR1 SGDLS and CDR2 YYNGEE. The CDR3 region is CASSVRAGGDTQYF. In DNA, the CDR3 is TGTGCCAGCAGCGTCCGGGCGGGTGGAGATACGCAGTATTTT.

This chain's CDR3 is CASSLGLAGNKETQYF. CDR3 coding DNA: TGTGCCAGCAGCCTGGGACTAGCGGGGAATAAAGAGACCCAGTACTTC. This rearrangement joins TRBV5-4 to TRBJ2-5; the match to TRBD2 covers 13 bases. Germline CDR1 and CDR2: SGHNT and YYREEE (reference sequence). This CDR3 is 16 amino acids long. Germline trimming cut 4 bases from V and 3 bases from J; bases unmatched to any gene: 6.

The chain couples TRBV27 to TRBJ1-1; weak D call: TRBD1 (6 bases). The CDR3 covers 13 residues. Germline CDR1 reads MNHEY; CDR2 reads SMNVEV (reference sequence). Trimming cost V 4 bases and J 4 bases, with 10 bases left between them. The CDR3 region is CASSYRAGTEAFF. The CDR3 DNA reads as TGTGCCAGCAGTTACAGGGCGGGCACTGAAGCTTTCTTT.

This chain joins TRBV6-7 and TRBJ1-6, with D possibly TRBD1 on 6 matching bases. TRBV6-7 is designated an ORF whose function remains uncertain. CDR3 length: 17 residues. Trimming stripped 2 bases from V and 4 bases from J, with 15 bases between. In nucleotides, the CDR3 is TGTGCCAGCAGTTACGACAGGACCGAGAATTATAATTCACCCCTCCACTTT. This encodes CASSYDRTENYNSPLHF.

The chain uses TRBV12-5 and TRBJ1-1; D is unclear. The CDR3 extends over 16 amino acids. The V gene's germline CDR1 is LGHNT and CDR2 FRNRAP. V was pared by 1 base and J by 5 bases, with 17 bases between. In DNA, the CDR3 is TGTGCTAGTGGTTTGGGCAGGCTCCGCGGGGATACTGAAGCTTTCTTT. The encoded protein is CASGLGRLRGDTEAFF.

The chain links TRBV6-5 to TRBJ1-6; TRBD1 is a possible D gene (6 bases). V was trimmed by 2 bases and J by 7 bases, leaving 12 bases between them. Germline-derived CDR1 and CDR2 are MNHEY and SVGAGI. The CDR3 totals 15 residues. In DNA, the CDR3 is TGTGCCAGCAGTTACGCGGGGGCGCGAAATTCACCCCTCCACTTT. Its translation: CASSYAGARNSPLHF.

This chain uses TRBV6-5 with TRBJ2-5; D is unresolved. Germline loops: CDR1 MNHEY, CDR2 SVGAGI. V was shortened by 6 bases and J by 5 bases, with 13 bases between the two germline ends. The CDR3 sequence is 13 residues long. The CDR3 region has the DNA TGTGCCAGCAGCCTGACTTATACTGAGACCCAGTACTTC. This codes for CASSLTYTETQYF.

The genes are TRBV7-3 and TRBJ2-3, with TRBD2 as a possible D gene (5 bases). CDR1 and CDR2 (germline): SGHTA, FQGTGA. The CDR3 totals 15 residues. V was shortened by 3 bases and J by 3 bases, with 13 bases between the two germline ends. The DNA for the CDR3 is TGTGCCAGCAGCTTCGGCGCTAGAGGGACAGATACGCAGTATTTT. Translating gives CASSFGARGTDTQYF.

This sequence joins TRBV29-1 and TRBJ2-7; 7 bases map to TRBD2. CDR3 length: 15 amino acids. J lost 4 bases, V lost 6 bases, and 15 bases had no gene match. Germline values: CDR1 SQVTM, CDR2 ANQGSEA. CDR3 amino acids: CSVGGTWRDGYEQYF. DNA for the CDR3: TGCAGCGTGGGGGGGACCTGGAGGGACGGATACGAGCAGTACTTC.

V and J are TRBV18 and TRBJ1-1; D is unresolved. The CDR3 is 13 amino acids. V was clipped by 6 bases and J by 1 base, with 9 bases between them. CDR1 is KGHSH, CDR2 LQKENI, per germline. The CDR3 nucleotides are TGTGCCAGCTCTCAAACAGCGAACACTGAAGCTTTCTTT. Translated, it gives CASSQTANTEAFF.

The J gene is TRBJ1-2, the V gene TRBV5-4; 8 bases align to TRBD1. The ends lost 3 bases at V and 0 bases at J; junction bases unmatched: 7. Germline V gene data show CDR1 as SGHNT and CDR2 as YYREEE (reference sequence). CDR3 length: 16 residues. CDR3 loop: CASSYSGTGANYGYTF. The DNA for the CDR3 is TGTGCCAGCAGCTACTCCGGGACAGGAGCTAACTATGGCTACACCTTC. The variable domain in full, with the rest retrieved from reference TRBV5-4 and TRBJ1-2, is ETGVTQSPTHLIKTRGQQVTLRCSSQSGHNTVSWYQQALGQGPQFIFQYYREEENGRGNFPPRFSGLQFPNYSSELNVNALELDDSALYLCASSYSGTGANYGYTFGSGTRLTVV.

CDR3 region: CASRGPGQGIYGYTF. Here the CDR3 DNA reads TGTGCCAGCAGAGGACCGGGACAGGGGATCTATGGCTACACCTTC. The J gene is TRBJ1-2, the V gene TRBV28; TRBD1 agrees at 10 bases. The CDR3 extends over 15 amino acids. From germline, CDR1 is MDHEN and CDR2 SYDVKM. V was clipped by 6 bases and J by 4 bases; unmatched bases: 8.

J is TRBJ2-1 and V is TRBV25-1, with D tentatively TRBD2 (5 bases). Trimming cost V 6 bases and J 12 bases, with 21 bases left between them. This CDR3 is 14 amino acids long. The germline V gene encodes CDR1 MGHDK and CDR2 SYGVNS. The CDR3 DNA is TGTGCCAGCAGCCAAAACCCTCCCGTACGGGGGCAGTTCTTC. It is translated as CASSQNPPVRGQFF.

The chain joins TRBV3-1 (or the pseudogene TRBV3-2) to TRBJ2-2, with a weak D call TRBD1 (5 bases). CDR1 and CDR2 (germline): LGHDT, YNNKEL (reference sequence). The V gene lost 3 bases and the J gene lost 7 bases, with 21 bases spanning the gap. CDR3 size: 17 residues. The chain's CDR3 is CASSHRSLTVDGGELFF. CDR3 in DNA: TGTGCCAGCAGCCACCGATCGTTGACAGTGGACGGCGGGGAGCTGTTTTTT.

The chain combines TRBV3-1 (or the pseudogene TRBV3-2) with TRBJ2-1; D call uncertain. Trimming took 1 base from V and 6 from J, leaving 13 bases between them. The germline gives CDR1 LGHDT, CDR2 YNNKEL (reference sequence). This CDR3 is built from 15 residues. The CDR3 nucleotides are TGTGCCAGCAGCCAAGTTTATAATTTTCGCAATGAGCAGTTCTTC. This gives the protein CASSQVYNFRNEQFF.

In its sample, this clone was seen a few times. The chain joins TRBV10-3 to TRBJ2-7; tentative D call: TRBD2 (5 bases). This CDR3 has 13 amino acids. CDR1 is ENHRY, CDR2 SYGVKD, per germline. V was clipped by 4 bases and J by 0 bases, with 7 bases between them. The CDR3 nucleotides read TGTGCCATCAGTGGGAGGAGCTCCTACGAGCAGTACTTC. Residues: CAISGRSSYEQYF.

The chain links TRBV2 to TRBJ1-3, with D hard to call. Germline V CDR1 and CDR2: SNHLY, FYNNEI. This CDR3 is built from 15 residues. With 8 bases removed from V and 0 bases from J, the gap between germline ends came to 14 bases. The CDR3 sequence is CASAITRNSGNTIYF. The CDR3 DNA is TGTGCCAGCGCGATCACTCGTAACTCTGGAAACACCATATATTTT.

The chain is built from TRBV6-5 and TRBJ2-7; TRBD1 agrees at 7 bases. The CDR3 loop spans 15 amino acids. The germline CDR1 and CDR2 sequences are MNHEY and SVGAGI. Losses at the gene ends were 3 bases for V and 7 bases for J; bases not matched to a gene: 12. The CDR3 is CASSYLGQASGEQYF. The CDR3 nucleotides read TGTGCCAGCAGTTATTTAGGACAGGCGTCCGGAGAGCAGTACTTC.

The chain employs TRBV6-2 or TRBV6-3 and TRBJ2-7, with D possibly TRBD1 on 5 matching bases. Trimming stripped 0 bases from V and 6 bases from J, with 9 bases between. This CDR3 is 13 amino acids long. Germline V gene lookup returns CDR1 MNHEY and CDR2 SVGEGT. Here the CDR3 reads CASSYSSRGEQYF. CDR3 DNA: TGTGCCAGCAGTTACTCGAGTAGGGGCGAGCAGTACTTC.

This chain connects TRBV29-1 to TRBJ2-3, with 9 bases that match TRBD1. The CDR3 has 14 amino acids. Germline values: CDR1 SQVTM, CDR2 ANQGSEA. With V trimmed by 6 bases and J by 3 bases, 7 bases remained unmatched. CDR3 bases: TGCAGCGTAGAGGGGGACAGGGAAACAGATACGCAGTATTTT. Translated: CSVEGDRETDTQYF.

The chain is built from TRBV5-1 and TRBJ2-7; 8 bases are a match to TRBD1. This CDR3 spans 15 amino acids. With 4 bases clipped from V and 1 base from J, the junction kept 7 bases outside the gene matches. CDR1 and CDR2 from the germline V gene are SGHRS and YFSETQ. The CDR3 nucleotides read TGCGCCAGCAGCAAGGACAGGGTGTCTTCCTACGAGCAGTACTTC. Its protein product is CASSKDRVSSYEQYF.

The chain links TRBV5-4 to TRBJ1-2; D uncertain. CDR1 SGHNT and CDR2 YYREEE come from the germline V gene (reference sequence). V was pared by 0 bases and J by 7 bases, with 13 bases between. The CDR3 has 14 residues. CDR3 protein: CASSLDLAKGGYTF. CDR3 nucleotides: TGTGCCAGCAGCTTGGATCTAGCCAAGGGTGGCTACACCTTC.

This chain links TRBV5-4 with TRBJ1-6; TRBD1 might be the D (5 bases). This CDR3 is 15 amino acids long. Trimming removed 4 bases from V and 7 bases from J, with 15 bases in between. Germline lookup yields CDR1 SGHNT and CDR2 YYREEE (reference sequence). Here the CDR3 reads CASSLLGGINSPLHF. The CDR3 region has the DNA TGTGCCAGCAGCCTACTCGGGGGTATCAATTCACCCCTCCACTTT.

The rearrangement joins TRBV7-9 to TRBJ2-7; D gene unclear. V was pared by 7 bases and J by 4 bases, with 8 bases between. This CDR3 has 11 residues. CDR1 SEHNR and CDR2 FQNEAQ come from the germline V gene (reference sequence). The CDR3 bases are TGTGCCAGCACACACGGGTACGAGCAGTACTTC. It specifies CASTHGYEQYF. Full variable domain (outside the CDR3, taken from reference TRBV7-9 and TRBJ2-7): DTGVSQNPRHKITKRGQNVTFRCDPISEHNRLYWYRQTLGQGPEFLTYFQNEAQLEKSRLLSDRFSAERPKGSFSTLEIQRTEQGDSAMYLCASTHGYEQYFGPGTRLTVT.